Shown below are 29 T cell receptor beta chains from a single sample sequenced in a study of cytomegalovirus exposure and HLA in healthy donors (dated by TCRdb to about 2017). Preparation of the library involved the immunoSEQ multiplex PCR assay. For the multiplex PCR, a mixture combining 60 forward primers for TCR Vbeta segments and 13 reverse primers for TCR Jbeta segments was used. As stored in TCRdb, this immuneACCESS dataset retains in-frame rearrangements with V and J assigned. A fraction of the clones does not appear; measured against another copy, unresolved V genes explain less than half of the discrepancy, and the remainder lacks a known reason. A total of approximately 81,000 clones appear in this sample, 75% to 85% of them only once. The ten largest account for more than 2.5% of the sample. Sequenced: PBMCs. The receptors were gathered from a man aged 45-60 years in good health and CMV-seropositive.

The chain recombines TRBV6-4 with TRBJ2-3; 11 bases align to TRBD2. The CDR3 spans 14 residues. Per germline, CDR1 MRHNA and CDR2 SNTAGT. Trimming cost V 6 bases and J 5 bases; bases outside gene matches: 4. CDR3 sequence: CASSLAGGQDTQYF. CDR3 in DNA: TGTGCCAGCAGCCTAGCGGGAGGTCAAGATACGCAGTATTTT.

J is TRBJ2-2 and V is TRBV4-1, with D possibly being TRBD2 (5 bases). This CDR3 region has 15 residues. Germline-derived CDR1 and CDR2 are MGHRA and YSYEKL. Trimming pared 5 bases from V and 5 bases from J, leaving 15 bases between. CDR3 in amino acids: CASSTASWITGELFF. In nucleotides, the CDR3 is TGCGCCAGCAGCACCGCTAGCTGGATAACCGGGGAGCTGTTTTTT.

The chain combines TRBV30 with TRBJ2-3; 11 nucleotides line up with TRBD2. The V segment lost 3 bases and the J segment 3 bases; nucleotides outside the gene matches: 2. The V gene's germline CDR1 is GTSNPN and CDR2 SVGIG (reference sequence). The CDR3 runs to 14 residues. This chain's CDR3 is CAWRGLAATDTQYF. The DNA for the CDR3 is TGTGCCTGGAGGGGACTAGCGGCAACAGATACGCAGTATTTT.

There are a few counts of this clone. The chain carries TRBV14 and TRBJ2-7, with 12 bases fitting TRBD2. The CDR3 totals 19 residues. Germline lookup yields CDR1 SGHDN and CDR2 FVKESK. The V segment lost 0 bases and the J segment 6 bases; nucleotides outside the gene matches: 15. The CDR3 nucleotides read TGTGCCAGCAGCCAAGATCTTGTGACTAGCGGGAGCTTAGTGGGCGAGCAGTACTTC. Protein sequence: CASSQDLVTSGSLVGEQYF.

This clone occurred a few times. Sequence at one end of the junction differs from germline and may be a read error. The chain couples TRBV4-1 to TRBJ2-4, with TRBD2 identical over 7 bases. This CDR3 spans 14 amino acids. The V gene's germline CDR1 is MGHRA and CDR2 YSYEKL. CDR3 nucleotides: TGCGCCAGCAGCCAAATAGCGGGCAAAAACAGTCAGTACTTC. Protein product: CASSQIAGKNSQYF.

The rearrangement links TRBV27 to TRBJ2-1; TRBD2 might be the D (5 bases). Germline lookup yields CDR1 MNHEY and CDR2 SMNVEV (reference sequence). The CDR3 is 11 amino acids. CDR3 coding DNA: TGTGCAGAGCCGGGAATATATGAGCAGTTCTTC. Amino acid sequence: CAEPGIYEQFF.

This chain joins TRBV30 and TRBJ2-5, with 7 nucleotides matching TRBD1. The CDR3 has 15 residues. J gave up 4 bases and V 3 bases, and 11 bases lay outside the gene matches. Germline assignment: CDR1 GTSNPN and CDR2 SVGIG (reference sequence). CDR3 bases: TGTGCCTGGAGCGCACAGGGGAGTGTGGGAGAGACCCAGTACTTC. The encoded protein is CAWSAQGSVGETQYF.

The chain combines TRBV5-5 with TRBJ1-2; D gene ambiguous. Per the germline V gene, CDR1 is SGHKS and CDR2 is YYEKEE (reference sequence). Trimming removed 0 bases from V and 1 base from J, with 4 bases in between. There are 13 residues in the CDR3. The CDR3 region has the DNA TGTGCCAGCAGCTTGGACAGTAACTATGGCTACACCTTC. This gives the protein CASSLDSNYGYTF.

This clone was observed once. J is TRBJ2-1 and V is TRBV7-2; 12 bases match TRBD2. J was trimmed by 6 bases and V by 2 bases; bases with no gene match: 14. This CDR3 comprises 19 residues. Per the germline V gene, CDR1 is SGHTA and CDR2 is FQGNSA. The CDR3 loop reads CASSLKASGRASPGNEQFF. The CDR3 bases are TGTGCCAGCAGCTTAAAGGCTAGCGGGAGGGCCTCGCCGGGCAATGAGCAGTTCTTC.

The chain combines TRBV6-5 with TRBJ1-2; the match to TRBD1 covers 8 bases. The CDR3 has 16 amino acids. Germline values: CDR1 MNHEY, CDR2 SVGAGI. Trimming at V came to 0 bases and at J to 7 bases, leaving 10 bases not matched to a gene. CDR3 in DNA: TGTGCCAGCAGTTACTCAACCTTCAGGGGGCCTATTGGCTACACCTTC. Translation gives CASSYSTFRGPIGYTF.

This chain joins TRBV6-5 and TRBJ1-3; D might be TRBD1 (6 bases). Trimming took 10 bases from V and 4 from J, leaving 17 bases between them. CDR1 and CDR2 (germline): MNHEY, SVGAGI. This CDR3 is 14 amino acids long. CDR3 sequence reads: CATVGGPRGNTIYF. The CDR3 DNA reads TGTGCCACTGTGGGGGGGCCGCGAGGAAACACCATATATTTT.

CDR3 nucleotides: TGTGCCACCAACTCTGGGACAGGGGTATACAATGAGCAGTTCTTC. This gives the protein CATNSGTGVYNEQFF. This chain uses TRBV19 with TRBJ2-1, with 10 bases lining up with TRBD1. The CDR3 spans 15 residues. V lost 10 bases, J lost 4 bases, and 10 bases stayed unmatched. Germline CDR1 is LNHDA and CDR2 is SQIVND (reference sequence).

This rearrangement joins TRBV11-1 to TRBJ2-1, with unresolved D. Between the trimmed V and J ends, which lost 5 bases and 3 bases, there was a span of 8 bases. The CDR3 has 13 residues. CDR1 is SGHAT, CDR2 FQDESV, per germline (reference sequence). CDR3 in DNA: TGTGCCAGCAGCAGTCTCAGCTACAATGAGCAGTTCTTC. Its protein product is CASSSLSYNEQFF.

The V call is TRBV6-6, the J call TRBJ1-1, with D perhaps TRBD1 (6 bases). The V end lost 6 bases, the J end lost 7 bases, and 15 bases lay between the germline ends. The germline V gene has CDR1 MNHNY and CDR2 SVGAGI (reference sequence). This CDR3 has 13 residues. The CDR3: CASSLQGSGEAFF. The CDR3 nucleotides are TGTGCCAGCAGCTTACAGGGATCAGGTGAAGCTTTCTTT.

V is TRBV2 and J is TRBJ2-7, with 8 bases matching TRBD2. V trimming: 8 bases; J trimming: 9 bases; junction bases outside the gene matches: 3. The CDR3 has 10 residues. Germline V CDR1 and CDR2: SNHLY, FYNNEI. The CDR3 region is CASAAGGQYF. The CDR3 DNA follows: TGTGCCAGCGCGGCGGGGGGGCAGTACTTC.

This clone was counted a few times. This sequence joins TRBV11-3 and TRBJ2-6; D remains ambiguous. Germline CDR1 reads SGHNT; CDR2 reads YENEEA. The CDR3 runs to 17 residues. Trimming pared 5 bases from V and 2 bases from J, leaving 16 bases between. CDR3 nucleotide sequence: TGTGCCAGCAGCCTCCTTCCAGGATTGACTGGGGCCAACGTCCTGACTTTC. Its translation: CASSLLPGLTGANVLTF. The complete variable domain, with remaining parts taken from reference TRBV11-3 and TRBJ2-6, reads EAGVVQSPRYKIIEKKQPVAFWCNPISGHNTLYWYLQNLGQGPELLIRYENEEAVDDSQLPKDRFSAERLKGVDSTLKIQPAELGDSAVYLCASSLLPGLTGANVLTFGAGSRLTVL.

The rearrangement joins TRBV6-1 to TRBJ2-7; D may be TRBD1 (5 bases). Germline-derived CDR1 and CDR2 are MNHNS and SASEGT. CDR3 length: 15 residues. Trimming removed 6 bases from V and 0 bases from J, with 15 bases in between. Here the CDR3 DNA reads TGTGCCAGCAGCGACAGTATTTTTTCCTCCTACGAGCAGTACTTC. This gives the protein CASSDSIFSSYEQYF.

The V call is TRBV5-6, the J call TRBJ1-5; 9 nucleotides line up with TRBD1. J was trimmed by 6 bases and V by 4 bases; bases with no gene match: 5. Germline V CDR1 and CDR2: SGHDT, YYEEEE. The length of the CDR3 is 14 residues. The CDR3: CASSRDRVGQPQHF. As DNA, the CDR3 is TGTGCCAGCAGCCGGGACAGGGTAGGTCAGCCCCAGCATTTT.

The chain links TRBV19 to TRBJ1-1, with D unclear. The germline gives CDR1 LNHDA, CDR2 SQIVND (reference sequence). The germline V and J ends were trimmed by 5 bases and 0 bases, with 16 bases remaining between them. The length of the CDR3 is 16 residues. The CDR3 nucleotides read TGTGCCAGTAGTTTCGGACCGGGGATGGTGAACACTGAAGCTTTCTTT. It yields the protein CASSFGPGMVNTEAFF.

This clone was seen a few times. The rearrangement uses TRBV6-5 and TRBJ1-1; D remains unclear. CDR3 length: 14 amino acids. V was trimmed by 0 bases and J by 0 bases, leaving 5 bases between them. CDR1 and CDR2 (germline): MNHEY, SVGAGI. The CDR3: CASSYSYLNTEAFF. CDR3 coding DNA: TGTGCCAGCAGTTACTCATATCTGAACACTGAAGCTTTCTTT.

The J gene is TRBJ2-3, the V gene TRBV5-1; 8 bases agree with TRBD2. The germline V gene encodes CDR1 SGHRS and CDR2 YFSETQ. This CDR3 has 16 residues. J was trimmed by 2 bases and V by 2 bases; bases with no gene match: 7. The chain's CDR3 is CASSFSPGLDTDTQYF. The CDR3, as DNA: TGCGCCAGCAGCTTCTCTCCGGGACTAGACACAGATACGCAGTATTTT. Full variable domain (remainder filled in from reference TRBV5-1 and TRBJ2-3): KAGVTQTPRYLIKTRGQQVTLSCSPISGHRSVSWYQQTPGQGLQFLFEYFSETQRNKGNFPGRFSGRQFSNSRSEMNVSTLELGDSALYLCASSFSPGLDTDTQYFGPGTRLTVL.

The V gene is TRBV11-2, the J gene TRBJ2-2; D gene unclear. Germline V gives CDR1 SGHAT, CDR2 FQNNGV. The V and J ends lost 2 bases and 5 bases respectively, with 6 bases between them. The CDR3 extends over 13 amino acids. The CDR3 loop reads CASSLFTTGELFF. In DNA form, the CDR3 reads TGTGCCAGCAGCTTATTTACAACCGGGGAGCTGTTTTTT.

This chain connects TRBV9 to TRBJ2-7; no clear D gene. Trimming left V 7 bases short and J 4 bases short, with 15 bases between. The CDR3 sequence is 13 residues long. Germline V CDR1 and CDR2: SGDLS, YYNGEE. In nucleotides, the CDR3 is TGTGCCAGCTCGTTGGCGGAAGAGTACGAGCAGTACTTC. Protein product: CASSLAEEYEQYF.

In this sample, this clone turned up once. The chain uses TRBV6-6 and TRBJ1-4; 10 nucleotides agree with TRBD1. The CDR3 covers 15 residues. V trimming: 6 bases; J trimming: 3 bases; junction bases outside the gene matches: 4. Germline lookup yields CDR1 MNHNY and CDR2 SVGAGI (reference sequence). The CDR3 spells CASRRQGASNEKLFF. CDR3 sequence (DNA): TGTGCCAGCAGACGACAGGGGGCCTCTAATGAAAAACTGTTTTTT.

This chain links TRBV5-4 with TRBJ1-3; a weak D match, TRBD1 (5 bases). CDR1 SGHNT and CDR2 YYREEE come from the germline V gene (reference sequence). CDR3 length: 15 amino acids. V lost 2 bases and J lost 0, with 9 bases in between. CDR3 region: CASSFATASGNTIYF. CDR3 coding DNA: TGTGCCAGCAGCTTTGCGACAGCCTCTGGAAACACCATATATTTT.

The CDR3 region has the DNA TGTGCCAGCGTTTTTACCCTAACGGACACCAACTACGAGCAGTACTTC. It translates to CASVFTLTDTNYEQYF. The V gene is TRBV5-3, the J gene TRBJ2-7; maybe TRBD1 (5 bases). TRBV5-3 is an open reading frame whose function is uncertain. This CDR3 contains 16 residues. Trimming pared 8 bases from V and 3 bases from J, leaving 24 bases between.

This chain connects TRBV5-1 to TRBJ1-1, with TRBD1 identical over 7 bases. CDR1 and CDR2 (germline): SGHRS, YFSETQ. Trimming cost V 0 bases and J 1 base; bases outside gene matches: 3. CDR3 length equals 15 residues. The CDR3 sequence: CASSLGRTGNTEAFF. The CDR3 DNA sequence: TGCGCCAGCAGCTTGGGCCGGACAGGGAACACTGAAGCTTTCTTT.

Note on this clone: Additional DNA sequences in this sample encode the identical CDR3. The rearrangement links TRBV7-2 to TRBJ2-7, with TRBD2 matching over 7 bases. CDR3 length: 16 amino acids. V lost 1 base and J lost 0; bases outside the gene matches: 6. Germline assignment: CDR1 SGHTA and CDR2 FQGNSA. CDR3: CASSLVSGGSSYEQYF. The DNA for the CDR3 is TGTGCCAGCAGCTTAGTCTCCGGGGGGAGCTCCTACGAGCAGTACTTC. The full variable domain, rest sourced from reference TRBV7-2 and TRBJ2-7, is GAGVSQSPSNKVTEKGKDVELRCDPISGHTALYWYRQSLGQGLEFLIYFQGNSAPDKSGLPSDRFSAERTGGSVSTLTIQRTQQEDSAVYLCASSLVSGGSSYEQYFGPGTRLTVT.

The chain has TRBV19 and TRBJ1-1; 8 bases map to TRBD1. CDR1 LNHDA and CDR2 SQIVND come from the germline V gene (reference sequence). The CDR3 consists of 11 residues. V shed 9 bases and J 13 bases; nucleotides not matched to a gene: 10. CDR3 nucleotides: TGTGCCAGCACACTCAGGGGGCAGGTTTTCTTT. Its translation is CASTLRGQVFF.